One T cell receptor (beta chain) is described in this entry. Its cognate antigen is unknown. This entry comes from a study of T cell responses to AZD1222 COVID-19 vaccine. Data came from immunoSEQ multiplex PCR; TCRdb stores just in-frame clones and leaves some out. Of 150,000 to 200,000 clones listed, roughly 93% are singletons. Study-level results: Spike-specific TCR repertoires showed rising breadth and depth after two AZD1222 doses.

This CDR3 has 15 residues. V lost 6 bases and J lost 3, with 17 bases in between. Germline V gives CDR1 MRHNA, CDR2 SNTAGT. The gene calls are TRBV6-4 and TRBJ1-2; no firm D call. This receptor was taken from an adult in good health. The sequencing used peripheral blood, collected on day 0 of AZD1222 vaccination. The CDR3 here is CASSVTIGRYYGYTF. In DNA, the CDR3 is TGTGCCAGCAGCGTTACGATAGGACGCTACTATGGCTACACCTTC.